Presented here are 17 T cell receptor beta chains from one specimen sequenced in a study of T cell responses to AZD1222 COVID-19 vaccine listed by TCRdb under 2021. The time point label for this specimen denotes: baseline before first vaccination. The receptor library was made with the immunoSEQ multiplex PCR assay. TCRdb retrieved this table from immuneACCESS and kept in-frame rearrangements only. Not all clones are present; in checked studies, unresolved V genes account for under half, and no reason is known for the remainder. The sample table lists 90,000 to 95,000 clones, 65% to 90% of them with a count of one. Together, the top ten hold 9.5% to 13% of the sample. Source: peripheral blood, taken on day 0 of AZD1222 vaccination. These TCRs come from an adult in good health.

The chain couples TRBV5-1 to TRBJ2-5, with 10 bases matching TRBD2. CDR3 length equals 16 residues. Germline lookup yields CDR1 SGHRS and CDR2 YFSETQ. V lost 3 bases to trimming and J lost 2 bases; unmatched junction nucleotides: 7. The CDR3 loop is CASSSLLAGDQETQYF. The CDR3 DNA reads as TGCGCCAGCAGCTCACTTCTAGCGGGGGATCAAGAGACCCAGTACTTC.

This chain uses TRBV7-3 with TRBJ2-2; D unclear. Germline V gene lookup returns CDR1 SGHTA and CDR2 FQGTGA. Between the trimmed V and J ends, which lost 5 bases and 7 bases, there was a span of 11 bases. This CDR3 contains 13 residues. The CDR3 DNA reads TGTGCCAGCAGCCTCGGCGCAGGCGGGGAGCTGTTTTTT. It is translated as CASSLGAGGELFF.

This chain joins TRBV3-1 (or the pseudogene TRBV3-2) and TRBJ2-5; D call uncertain. Germline V gene lookup returns CDR1 LGHDT and CDR2 YNNKEL (reference sequence). V gave up 3 bases and J gave up 6 bases, with 5 bases separating them. This CDR3 is built from 11 residues. The CDR3 sequence is CASSHLKTQYF. In DNA, the CDR3 is TGTGCCAGCAGCCACCTCAAGACCCAGTACTTC.

The chain uses TRBV11-2 and TRBJ1-6, with 7 bases aligning to TRBD1. Germline V gene sequence: CDR1 SGHAT, CDR2 FQNNGV. The trim removed 7 bases at V and 3 bases at J, leaving 9 bases unmatched. The CDR3 consists of 16 residues. CDR3 DNA sequence: TGTGCCAGCACCAATAGACAGGGTGGCTATAATTCACCCCTCCACTTT. Protein product: CASTNRQGGYNSPLHF.

V is TRBV4-2 and J is TRBJ2-3; 9 bases fit TRBD2. Trimming cost V 4 bases and J 3 bases; bases outside gene matches: 11. The CDR3 is 17 residues long. CDR1 and CDR2 from the germline V gene are LGHNA and YNFKEQ. CDR3 in amino acids: CASSLSFSGGLTDTQYF. The CDR3 DNA sequence: TGTGCCAGCAGCCTTTCTTTTAGCGGGGGCTTAACAGATACGCAGTATTTT.

V gene TRBV18 combines with J gene TRBJ2-7, with 7 bases matching TRBD2. There are 13 residues in the CDR3. CDR1 is KGHSH, CDR2 LQKENI, per germline. Trimming removed 4 bases from V and 3 bases from J; junction bases left unmatched: 3. The DNA for the CDR3 is TGTGCCAGCTCACTTGGGAGGGACTACGAGCAGTACTTC. Its translation is CASSLGRDYEQYF.

V is TRBV7-8 and J is TRBJ1-2; D call uncertain. The V end was cut by 0 bases, the J end by 0 bases, with 14 bases between. Germline V gene data show CDR1 as SGHVS and CDR2 as FQNEAQ. CDR3 length: 17 residues. The CDR3 spells CASSLATVQTPNYGYTF. DNA of the CDR3: TGTGCCAGCAGCTTAGCGACCGTCCAAACCCCTAACTATGGCTACACCTTC.

The V and J genes are TRBV7-3 and TRBJ2-1; D possibly corresponds to TRBD1 (6 bases). Between the trimmed V and J ends, which lost 1 base and 0 bases, there was a span of 10 bases. In germline, CDR1 is SGHTA, CDR2 FQGTGA. CDR3 length: 16 residues. The CDR3, as DNA: TGTGCCAGCAGCTTAATTGGACAGAGCTCCTACAATGAGCAGTTCTTC. Residues: CASSLIGQSSYNEQFF.

V gene TRBV7-2 combines with J gene TRBJ2-1; TRBD2 aligns across 13 bases. The CDR3 consists of 18 residues. Germline lookup yields CDR1 SGHTA and CDR2 FQGNSA. With 4 bases clipped from V and 7 bases from J, the junction kept 13 bases outside the gene matches. Here the CDR3 reads CASSSLAGTSGIGNEQFF. The CDR3, as DNA: TGTGCCAGCAGCTCCCTGGCCGGGACTAGCGGGATAGGGAATGAGCAGTTCTTC.

The V call is TRBV2, the J call TRBJ1-2, with TRBD1 as a possible D gene (6 bases). Germline V gene data show CDR1 as SNHLY and CDR2 as FYNNEI. The CDR3 consists of 15 residues. V was clipped by 4 bases and J by 5 bases, with 17 bases between them. The CDR3 sequence is CASSGLQGTRYGYTF. CDR3 DNA: TGTGCCAGCAGTGGCTTACAGGGTACCAGGTATGGCTACACCTTC.

This chain uses TRBV7-2 with TRBJ2-4, with D perhaps TRBD2 (5 bases). Germline V gives CDR1 SGHTA, CDR2 FQGNSA. This CDR3 is 15 amino acids long. V lost 1 base to trimming and J lost 2 bases, with 9 bases between them. In DNA form, the CDR3 reads TGTGCCAGCAGCTTAGGAGGGATTCCCAAAAACATTCAGTACTTC. Residues: CASSLGGIPKNIQYF.

This clone was seen more than once but under ten times. The V gene is TRBV5-1, the J gene TRBJ2-6; maybe TRBD2 (6 bases). Trimming stripped 4 bases from V and 1 base from J, with 15 bases between. The CDR3 has 17 residues. Germline CDR1 and CDR2: SGHRS and YFSETQ. CDR3 amino acids: CASSLPSGRSGANVLTF. The CDR3 DNA sequence: TGCGCCAGCAGCCTCCCCTCAGGGAGGTCTGGGGCCAACGTCCTGACTTTC. Complete variable domain (other parts from reference TRBV5-1 and TRBJ2-6): KAGVTQTPRYLIKTRGQQVTLSCSPISGHRSVSWYQQTPGQGLQFLFEYFSETQRNKGNFPGRFSGRQFSNSRSEMNVSTLELGDSALYLCASSLPSGRSGANVLTFGAGSRLTVL.

The chain is built from TRBV5-1 and TRBJ1-2, with D possibly matching TRBD1 (5 bases). In germline, CDR1 is SGHRS, CDR2 YFSETQ. This CDR3 has 14 amino acids. V dropped 0 bases and J dropped 2 bases, with 8 bases sitting between them. This CDR3 reads CASSLGDGNYGYTF. CDR3 nucleotides: TGCGCCAGCAGCTTGGGGGACGGGAACTATGGCTACACCTTC.

The V and J genes are TRBV19 and TRBJ1-4, with D unresolved. Germline assignment: CDR1 LNHDA and CDR2 SQIVND (reference sequence). The CDR3 is made up of 14 amino acids. Trimming stripped 7 bases from V and 5 bases from J, with 14 bases between. The CDR3: CASTSGSSNEKLFF. The CDR3 DNA follows: TGTGCCAGTACCTCGGGCAGTTCGAATGAAAAACTGTTTTTT.

This sequence joins TRBV10-3 and TRBJ1-5; 7 bases line up with TRBD1. Per germline, CDR1 ENHRY and CDR2 SYGVKD. CDR3 length: 12 residues. J was trimmed by 5 bases and V by 6 bases; bases with no gene match: 1. CDR3 nucleotides: TGTGCCATCAGCACAGGGGATCAGCCCCAGCATTTT. It translates to CAISTGDQPQHF.

This clone has just a few counts. Other DNA sequences within the sample encode an identical CDR3. This chain uses TRBV7-6 with TRBJ2-5; 9 positions match TRBD1. Per the germline V gene, CDR1 is SGHVS and CDR2 is FNYEAQ. Losses at the gene ends were 1 base for V and 2 bases for J; bases not matched to a gene: 5. The CDR3 spans 16 residues. As DNA, the CDR3 is TGTGCCAGCAGCTTAGGGGACAGGGAGAGGCAAGAGACCCAGTACTTC. This sequence encodes CASSLGDRERQETQYF.

This chain uses TRBV9 with TRBJ1-3, with 7 positions matching TRBD1. Germline lookup yields CDR1 SGDLS and CDR2 YYNGEE. This CDR3 region has 16 residues. V lost 0 bases, J lost 3 bases, and 6 bases stayed unmatched. CDR3 residues: CASSVVKGASGNTIYF. The CDR3, as DNA: TGTGCCAGCAGCGTAGTAAAGGGGGCAAGTGGAAACACCATATATTTT.